Following are 30 T cell receptor beta chains from one sample sequenced in a study of shared clonotypes between healthy human individuals. This table comes from immunoSEQ multiplex PCR, and its TCRdb copy is limited to in-frame clones, with some not included. The sample lists 2.3 million or so clones; 85% to 95% were seen once. Sequencing input: naive CD4+ T cells from PBMCs. Indicated subset: CD45RA+ positively selected. The receptors stem from a man between 18 and 29 years old in good health. Some clones in this sample may be carry-over from other donors' samples.

As regards this clone: The sample holds other DNA sequences that translate to the same CDR3. V gene TRBV5-1 combines with J gene TRBJ2-1; 8 nucleotides line up with TRBD1. CDR1 is SGHRS and CDR2 is YFSETQ in the germline V gene. The CDR3 has 15 amino acids. The V segment lost 4 bases and the J segment 8 bases; nucleotides outside the gene matches: 11. The CDR3 DNA reads TGCGCCAGCAGCACTACCGGGACAGGTGGCGATGAGCAGTTCTTC. Translation gives CASSTTGTGGDEQFF. Based on the CDR3 plus reference TRBV5-1 and TRBJ2-1, the full variable domain is KAGVTQTPRYLIKTRGQQVTLSCSPISGHRSVSWYQQTPGQGLQFLFEYFSETQRNKGNFPGRFSGRQFSNSRSEMNVSTLELGDSALYLCASSTTGTGGDEQFFGPGTRLTVL.

The chain couples TRBV11-2 to TRBJ2-1; D could derive from TRBD1 or TRBD2 (5 bases each). Germline CDR1 and CDR2: SGHAT and FQNNGV. The CDR3 has 15 residues. V was cut by 1 base and J by 6 bases, with 13 bases left in between. The CDR3 is CASSLGDQRLNEQFF. CDR3 DNA: TGTGCCAGCAGCTTAGGGGACCAGCGGCTCAATGAGCAGTTCTTC.

The chain combines TRBV15 with TRBJ2-3, with unresolved D. This CDR3 comprises 18 residues. V lost 0 bases, J lost 5 bases, and 21 bases lay in between. Germline V gives CDR1 LNHNV, CDR2 YYDKDF (reference sequence). CDR3 loop: CATSRDFPVRAWEDTQYF. As DNA, the CDR3 is TGTGCCACCAGCAGAGATTTCCCTGTTCGGGCCTGGGAAGATACGCAGTATTTT.

This rearrangement joins TRBV28 to TRBJ2-1; D gene uncertain. The V end lost 8 bases, the J end lost 5 bases, and 16 bases lay between the germline ends. The CDR3 spans 14 residues. Germline CDR1 and CDR2: MDHEN and SYDVKM. The CDR3 reads CASRRASLHNEQFF. CDR3 in DNA: TGTGCCAGCCGTCGTGCCTCCTTACACAATGAGCAGTTCTTC.

The chain has TRBV4-2 and TRBJ2-5; 7 nucleotides line up with TRBD2. This CDR3 contains 16 residues. Germline V gene sequence: CDR1 LGHNA, CDR2 YNFKEQ. The ends lost 0 bases at V and 2 bases at J; junction bases unmatched: 6. CDR3 residues: CASSQDFASGQETQYF. CDR3 DNA: TGTGCCAGCAGCCAAGATTTTGCTAGCGGACAAGAGACCCAGTACTTC.

The chain combines TRBV4-3 with TRBJ1-1; no definite D call. CDR1 and CDR2 (germline): LGHNA, YSLEER. The CDR3 spans 14 residues. With 2 bases removed from V and 0 bases from J, the gap between germline ends came to 7 bases. The DNA for the CDR3 is TGCGCCAGCAGCCAACACAGTCTGAACACTGAAGCTTTCTTT. Encoded protein: CASSQHSLNTEAFF.

This rearrangement joins TRBV6-1 to TRBJ2-4, with D possibly matching TRBD2 (6 bases). The CDR3 is made up of 14 amino acids. Germline V gives CDR1 MNHNS, CDR2 SASEGT. Trimming took 4 bases from V and 6 from J, leaving 13 bases between them. The CDR3 loop is CASSGRGGGNIQYF. Written as DNA, the CDR3 is TGTGCCAGCAGTGGGCGGGGTGGGGGAAACATTCAGTACTTC.

The V gene is TRBV5-3, the J gene TRBJ2-1; 9 bases map to TRBD2. TRBV5-3 is filed as an ORF, its function uncertain. This CDR3 is 17 amino acids long. Trimming cost V 4 bases and J 0 bases; bases outside gene matches: 8. The CDR3 nucleotides are TGTGCCAGAAGCCAACCTGAGCGGGAGGACTCCTACAATGAGCAGTTCTTC. The encoded protein is CARSQPEREDSYNEQFF.

Turning to this clone: Other DNA sequences in the sample encode the same CDR3. This chain connects TRBV7-2 to TRBJ2-7, with D perhaps TRBD2 (5 bases). V was pared by 1 base and J by 4 bases, with 8 bases between. This CDR3 region has 13 residues. Germline V CDR1 and CDR2: SGHTA, FQGNSA. CDR3 in DNA: TGTGCCAGCAGCTTAGAGCGGCATTACGAGCAGTACTTC. Its protein product is CASSLERHYEQYF. The entire variable domain, with the rest obtained from reference TRBV7-2 and TRBJ2-7, is as follows: GAGVSQSPSNKVTEKGKDVELRCDPISGHTALYWYRQSLGQGLEFLIYFQGNSAPDKSGLPSDRFSAERTGGSVSTLTIQRTQQEDSAVYLCASSLERHYEQYFGPGTRLTVT.

This clone occurred once. The rearrangement uses TRBV7-9 and TRBJ1-4, with D perhaps matching TRBD1 (5 bases). The CDR3 consists of 15 residues. The V end lost 3 bases, the J end lost 5 bases, and 13 bases lay between the germline ends. Germline CDR1 reads SEHNR; CDR2 reads FQNEAQ (reference sequence). CDR3 in DNA: TGTGCCAGCAGCTTGGGGCGGCTAACAAATGAAAAACTGTTTTTT. It encodes CASSLGRLTNEKLFF.

J is TRBJ1-2 and V is TRBV11-1; D gene uncertain. Germline CDR1 reads SGHAT; CDR2 reads FQDESV (reference sequence). The CDR3 sequence is 13 residues long. Between the trimmed V and J ends, which lost 5 bases and 3 bases, there was a span of 10 bases. CDR3 sequence (DNA): TGTGCCAGCAGCCTGGAAGGGTACTATGGCTACACCTTC. The encoded protein is CASSLEGYYGYTF.

CDR3 sequence (DNA): TGTGCCAGCACTAAGATCTCGGGCAAGCAGTACTTC. It encodes CASTKISGKQYF. This chain uses TRBV28 with TRBJ2-7; no reliable D call. The CDR3 loop spans 12 amino acids. CDR1 and CDR2 (germline): MDHEN, SYDVKM. The V end was cut by 7 bases, the J end by 8 bases, with 15 bases between.

This chain connects TRBV2 to TRBJ1-5; D perhaps matches TRBD1 (5 bases). CDR3 size: 14 residues. Between the trimmed V and J ends, which lost 5 bases and 4 bases, there was a span of 12 bases. Germline V gene data show CDR1 as SNHLY and CDR2 as FYNNEI. CDR3 sequence: CASSSGRGNQPQHF. The CDR3 DNA follows: TGTGCCAGCAGTTCGGGTCGGGGGAATCAGCCCCAGCATTTT.

The rearrangement joins TRBV5-4 to TRBJ2-3; 11 nucleotides match TRBD1. Losses at the gene ends were 3 bases for V and 0 bases for J; bases not matched to a gene: 3. This CDR3 has 16 amino acids. Germline V CDR1 and CDR2: SGHNT, YYREEE (reference sequence). CDR3 sequence (DNA): TGTGCCAGCAGCTCGGACAGGGGGCGTAGCACAGATACGCAGTATTTT. Translating gives CASSSDRGRSTDTQYF.

This clone was observed once. V gene TRBV2 combines with J gene TRBJ2-1; 10 nucleotides match TRBD2. V shed 6 bases, J shed 7 bases, and the junction held 9 bases outside the gene matches. Germline-derived CDR1 and CDR2 are SNHLY and FYNNEI. This CDR3 region has 15 residues. CDR3 sequence reads: CASSQGQTSGNEQFF. DNA of the CDR3: TGTGCCAGCAGCCAGGGACAGACTAGCGGGAATGAGCAGTTCTTC.

A note on this clone: The same CDR3 is also encoded by other DNA sequences in this sample. The genes are TRBV30 and TRBJ2-7, with 7 bases lining up with TRBD1. The length of the CDR3 is 16 residues. V was pared by 2 bases and J by 0 bases, with 10 bases of the junction left unmatched. The germline CDR1 and CDR2 sequences are GTSNPN and SVGIG (reference sequence). CDR3: CAWSTSDRIISYEQYF. CDR3 DNA: TGTGCCTGGAGTACCTCGGACAGGATAATCTCCTACGAGCAGTACTTC. The complete variable domain, with remaining parts taken from reference TRBV30 and TRBJ2-7, reads SQTIHQWPATLVQPVGSPLSLECTVEGTSNPNLYWYRQAAGRGLQLLFYSVGIGQISSEVPQNLSASRPQDRQFILSSKKLLLSDSGFYLCAWSTSDRIISYEQYFGPGTRLTVT.

This chain uses TRBV11-3 with TRBJ2-2, with unresolved D. The germline V gene has CDR1 SGHNT and CDR2 YENEEA. The CDR3 has 16 amino acids. The V end lost 2 bases, the J end lost 2 bases, and 12 bases lay between the germline ends. CDR3 DNA: TGTGCCAGCAGCTTAAGGTCCACACTAAACACCGGGGAGCTGTTTTTT. Translation: CASSLRSTLNTGELFF.

The V gene is TRBV4-1, the J gene TRBJ2-4, with TRBD2 identical over 15 bases. This CDR3 comprises 18 residues. From germline, CDR1 is MGHRA and CDR2 YSYEKL. Unmatched junction bases numbered 7, after V lost 4 bases and J lost 3 bases. CDR3 in DNA: TGCGCCAGCAGCCCTGGACTAGCGGGAGGGCCTGTCAAAAACATTCAGTACTTC. It is translated as CASSPGLAGGPVKNIQYF.

The V call is TRBV7-2, the J call TRBJ2-3, with D unclear. Trimming stripped 4 bases from V and 8 bases from J, with 10 bases between. Germline lookup yields CDR1 SGHTA and CDR2 FQGNSA. CDR3 length: 12 residues. DNA of the CDR3: TGTGCCAGCAGCTCTTCAACTGGTACGCAGTATTTT. Encoded protein: CASSSSTGTQYF.

The chain couples TRBV4-3 to TRBJ1-6; the D is unclear. Trimming took off 1 base at V and 7 bases at J, with 17 bases between the two ends. Germline CDR1 is LGHNA and CDR2 is YSLEER. The CDR3 is made up of 17 amino acids. The CDR3 DNA reads as TGCGCCAGCAGCCAAGGTTACGGCCAATTCGACAATTCACCCCTCCACTTT. Its translation is CASSQGYGQFDNSPLHF.

The rearrangement joins TRBV9 to TRBJ2-5, with D maybe TRBD1 (6 bases). Trimming left V 4 bases short and J 1 base short, with 14 bases between. The CDR3 runs to 15 residues. CDR1 and CDR2 (germline): SGDLS, YYNGEE. In DNA form, the CDR3 reads TGTGCCAGCAGCCCCCTTGGGGACACCCAAGAGACCCAGTACTTC. It yields the protein CASSPLGDTQETQYF.

This clone was recorded only once. The rearrangement links TRBV15 to TRBJ1-2; D call uncertain. This CDR3 contains 14 residues. Germline lookup yields CDR1 LNHNV and CDR2 YYDKDF (reference sequence). Trimming stripped 3 bases from V and 6 bases from J, with 14 bases between. CDR3 DNA: TGTGCCACCAGCAGGTCGCCTCGAGCGGATGGCTACACCTTC. This gives the protein CATSRSPRADGYTF.

The chain joins TRBV18 to TRBJ2-4; D might be TRBD1 or TRBD2, each matching 5 bases. This CDR3 has 13 amino acids. Looked up from germline, CDR1 is KGHSH and CDR2 is LQKENI. Trimming removed 2 bases at V and 8 bases at J, with 10 bases between. CDR3 in amino acids: CASSPSVGDIQYF. CDR3 DNA: TGTGCCAGCTCACCATCGGTGGGGGACATTCAGTACTTC.

Turning to this clone: This CDR3 is also generated by other DNA sequences in the sample. The rearrangement links TRBV2 to TRBJ2-7; D might be TRBD1 (5 bases). Germline CDR1 and CDR2: SNHLY and FYNNEI. The CDR3 runs 14 residues. The V gene lost 3 bases and the J gene lost 2 bases, with 11 bases spanning the gap. The CDR3 nucleotides read TGTGCCAGCAGTGAGCAGGGCGGCCCCTACGAGCAGTACTTC. Translated: CASSEQGGPYEQYF.

V and J are TRBV30 and TRBJ1-2; D may be TRBD1 (5 bases). The length of the CDR3 is 16 residues. Trimming took off 1 base at V and 2 bases at J, with 17 bases between the two ends. Germline assignment: CDR1 GTSNPN and CDR2 SVGIG (reference sequence). DNA for the CDR3: TGTGCCTGGAGTGGCACGGGGGACTCATCCAACTATGGCTACACCTTC. It specifies CAWSGTGDSSNYGYTF.

The chain links TRBV7-9 to TRBJ2-3; 9 nucleotides agree with TRBD1. The CDR3 contains 15 residues. Germline values: CDR1 SEHNR, CDR2 FQNEAQ (reference sequence). The ends lost 3 bases at V and 7 bases at J; junction bases unmatched: 8. CDR3 nucleotides: TGTGCCAGCAGCTTCGGCCGGGACAGGGAAAATACGCAGTATTTT. Amino acids: CASSFGRDRENTQYF.

The chain is built from TRBV7-9 and TRBJ1-1, with TRBD1 matching 8 bases. The CDR3 covers 17 residues. Trimming took 4 bases from V and 6 from J; bases not matched to a gene: 16. Looked up from germline, CDR1 is SEHNR and CDR2 is FQNEAQ (reference sequence). CDR3 nucleotide sequence: TGTGCCAGCAGCTCAGGGACAGGCGCCGGAGTACGCGCTGAAGCTTTCTTT. Its protein product is CASSSGTGAGVRAEAFF.

A word on this clone: At the DNA level, this CDR3 is encoded by other sequences in the same sample as well. This chain joins TRBV5-4 and TRBJ1-1; 7 bases align to TRBD1. V dropped 4 bases and J dropped 2; count of bases not matched to a gene: 5. The CDR3 contains 14 residues. In germline, CDR1 is SGHNT, CDR2 YYREEE (reference sequence). Here the CDR3 reads CASSRTGGNTEAFF. In DNA form, the CDR3 reads TGTGCCAGCAGCCGGACAGGCGGAAACACTGAAGCTTTCTTT.

The V gene is TRBV6-4, the J gene TRBJ2-7; D call uncertain. The CDR3 spans 17 residues. Trimming removed 4 bases from V and 7 bases from J, with 26 bases in between. CDR1 is MRHNA and CDR2 is SNTAGT in the germline V gene. CDR3 nucleotides: TGTGCCAGCAGTGCCCCCACTCCGATCCGGTCGGGTCGGGAGCAGTACTTC. This codes for CASSAPTPIRSGREQYF.

The CDR3 DNA reads TGTGCCTGGAGTAACGACAGAAAAGAGACCCAGTACTTC. Amino acid sequence: CAWSNDRKETQYF. The J gene is TRBJ2-5, the V gene TRBV30, with D possibly being TRBD1 (5 bases). This CDR3 comprises 13 residues. The V gene's germline CDR1 is GTSNPN and CDR2 SVGIG (reference sequence). Trimming left V 2 bases short and J 3 bases short, with 10 bases between.